This is a list of T cell receptor beta chains from one sample in a study of blood T cell repertoires in COVID-19. Sequencing used immunoSEQ multiplex PCR; TCRdb keeps in-frame clones, though not all of them. Counted here are about 50,000 clones, 79% occurring once; the ten biggest clones make up roughly 25%. Sequencing used peripheral blood. The receptor source for this set is a man between 65 and 80 years old with acute or convalescent COVID-19. The CDR3 runs from the conserved cysteine through the conserved F or W. The D gene is left open where the match is weak. The size field is filled for only some rows; it gives once, few, many or a size class.

cdr3_length: 17; j_call: TRBJ2-7; v_call: TRBV7-8; clone_size: NA; d_call: TRBD2; cdr3_aa: CASSPPFPTSGINEQYF; cdr3_nt: TGTGCCAGCAGCCCACCCTTTCCGACTAGCGGGATAAACGAGCAGTACTTC
cdr3_length: 15; j_call: TRBJ2-5; v_call: TRBV5-4; clone_size: NA; d_call: TRBD1; cdr3_aa: CASSAYRGHGETQYF; cdr3_nt: TGTGCCAGCAGCGCGTACAGGGGGCATGGAGAGACCCAGTACTTC
cdr3_length: 14; j_call: TRBJ1-1; v_call: TRBV6-5; clone_size: NA; d_call: NA; cdr3_aa: CASSFPRSGTEAFF; cdr3_nt: TGTGCCAGCAGTTTCCCCCGGTCGGGGACTGAAGCTTTCTTT
cdr3_length: 17; j_call: TRBJ1-6; v_call: TRBV5-5; clone_size: NA; d_call: TRBD1; cdr3_aa: CASSLVGAGGLNSPLHF; cdr3_nt: TGTGCCAGCAGCTTGGTAGGGGCAGGGGGGCTTAATTCACCCCTCCACTTT
cdr3_length: 17; j_call: TRBJ1-3; v_call: TRBV6-1; clone_size: few; d_call: TRBD1; cdr3_aa: CASSARWTGNSGNTIYF; cdr3_nt: TGTGCCAGCAGTGCACGCTGGACAGGCAACTCTGGAAACACCATATATTTT
cdr3_length: 14; j_call: TRBJ2-1; v_call: TRBV6-5; clone_size: NA; d_call: NA; cdr3_aa: CATSLTRGGNEQFF; cdr3_nt: TGTGCCACCTCTCTAACCCGAGGGGGCAATGAGCAGTTCTTC
cdr3_length: 15; j_call: TRBJ1-1; v_call: TRBV11-2; clone_size: once; d_call: NA; cdr3_aa: CASSTRGEESTEAFF; cdr3_nt: TGTGCCAGCAGCACCCGGGGTGAGGAGAGCACTGAAGCTTTCTTT
cdr3_length: 17; j_call: TRBJ2-3; v_call: TRBV18; clone_size: NA; d_call: NA; cdr3_aa: CASSRASGNYNTDTQYF; cdr3_nt: TGTGCCAGCTCGCGTGCGTCCGGTAACTACAACACAGATACGCAGTATTTT
cdr3_length: 11; j_call: TRBJ2-7; v_call: TRBV6-6; clone_size: NA; d_call: TRBD1; cdr3_aa: CNRGSSYEQYF; cdr3_nt: TGCAACAGGGGGTCTTCCTACGAGCAGTACTTC
cdr3_length: 12; j_call: TRBJ2-1; v_call: TRBV10-1; clone_size: NA; d_call: TRBD1; cdr3_aa: CASGDSSYEQFF; cdr3_nt: TGCGCCAGCGGGGACAGTTCCTATGAGCAGTTCTTC
cdr3_length: 15; j_call: TRBJ2-7; v_call: TRBV5-4; clone_size: once; d_call: TRBD2; cdr3_aa: CASSSKTSGSAEQYF; cdr3_nt: TGTGCCAGCAGCTCTAAGACTAGCGGGAGCGCCGAGCAGTACTTC
cdr3_length: 14; j_call: TRBJ1-2; v_call: TRBV2; clone_size: NA; d_call: NA; cdr3_aa: CASSEQGPDYGYTF; cdr3_nt: TGTGCCAGCAGTGAACAGGGGCCCGATTATGGCTACACCTTC
cdr3_length: 11; j_call: TRBJ1-1; v_call: TRBV6-5; clone_size: NA; d_call: NA; cdr3_aa: CASRGATEAFF; cdr3_nt: TGTGCCAGCAGGGGGGCGACTGAAGCTTTCTTT
cdr3_length: 16; j_call: TRBJ1-6; v_call: TRBV4-3; clone_size: few; d_call: TRBD1; cdr3_aa: CASSRWTGRVRSPLHF; cdr3_nt: TGCGCCAGCAGCCGGTGGACAGGGCGGGTTAGATCACCCCTCCACTTT
cdr3_length: 11; j_call: TRBJ1-2; v_call: TRBV30; clone_size: NA; d_call: TRBD1; cdr3_aa: CAWDRVTGYTF; cdr3_nt: TGTGCCTGGGACAGGGTTACTGGCTACACCTTC
cdr3_length: 17; j_call: TRBJ2-1; v_call: TRBV5-1; clone_size: NA; d_call: TRBD2; cdr3_aa: CASSSSGLAGGYNEQFF; cdr3_nt: TGCGCCAGCAGCTCGTCGGGACTAGCGGGGGGATACAATGAGCAGTTCTTC
cdr3_length: 13; j_call: TRBJ2-1; v_call: TRBV6-5; clone_size: NA; d_call: TRBD1; cdr3_aa: CASRNGQGGEQFF; cdr3_nt: TGTGCCAGCAGAAACGGACAGGGAGGCGAGCAGTTCTTC
cdr3_length: 13; j_call: TRBJ1-1; v_call: TRBV12-5; clone_size: NA; d_call: NA; cdr3_aa: CASGQTVNTEAFF; cdr3_nt: TGTGCTAGTGGTCAGACAGTGAACACTGAAGCTTTCTTT
cdr3_length: 14; j_call: TRBJ1-3; v_call: TRBV5-4; clone_size: once; d_call: NA; cdr3_aa: CASSSATGMNTIYF; cdr3_nt: TGTGCCAGCAGCTCAGCTACAGGGATGAACACCATATATTTT
cdr3_length: 16; j_call: TRBJ1-3; v_call: TRBV18; clone_size: once; d_call: TRBD1; cdr3_aa: CASSPRQGESGNTIYF; cdr3_nt: TGTGCCAGCTCACCACGACAGGGGGAGTCTGGAAACACCATATATTTT